This TCR beta chain is drawn from a study of tumor and adjacent non-tumor tissue in lung cancer. Study background: Patients were aged about 30 to 76, 9 to 10 men and a handful of women, stage I to III. Samples averaged about 4.3 million productive TCRbeta reads each.

This clonotype has just one count. Its cognate antigen is unknown. A read error may explain this, as a much larger clone is one base away. General study findings and limits: Significantly higher TCR diversity was found in tumor than normal lung. In normal lung, the top 100 clones were significantly more dominant than in tumor.

Germline V gene sequence: CDR1 MNHEY, CDR2 SVGAGI. The CDR3 totals 13 residues. TCRbeta libraries were built with three rounds of nested PCR, modified from ARM-PCR. TCRdb ran MiXCR on the multiplex PCR reads and lists one entry per CDR3 protein. The sample holds some 120,000 distinct CDR3 sequences; 66% are singletons and the top ten take about 13%. The template was RNA from unsorted bulk tissue. Sequenced sample: lung tumor tissue. The receptor was isolated from a man under 40 with non-small cell lung cancer. J is TRBJ1-1 and V is TRBV6-5; 8 bases align to TRBD1. The CDR3 region is CASSWTGNTETFF. The CDR3, as DNA: TGTGCCAGCAGTTGGACAGGGAACACTGAAACTTTCTTT.